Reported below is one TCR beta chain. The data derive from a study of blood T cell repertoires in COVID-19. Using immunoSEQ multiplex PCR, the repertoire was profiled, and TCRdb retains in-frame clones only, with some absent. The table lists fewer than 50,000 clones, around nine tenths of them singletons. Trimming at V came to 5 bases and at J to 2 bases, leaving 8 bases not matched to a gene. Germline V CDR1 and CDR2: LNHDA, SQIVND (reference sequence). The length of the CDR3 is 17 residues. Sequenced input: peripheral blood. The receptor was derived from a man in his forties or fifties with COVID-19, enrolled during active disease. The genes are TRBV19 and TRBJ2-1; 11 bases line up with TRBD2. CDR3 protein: CASSLTSGKLTYNEQFF. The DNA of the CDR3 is TGTGCCAGTAGTTTGACTAGCGGGAAACTCACCTACAATGAGCAGTTCTTC.